This T cell receptor beta chain was found in a study of cytomegalovirus exposure and HLA in healthy donors. Background on the study: Among a few hundred genotyped donors, 65% to 90% fell in the Caucasian-associated ancestry cluster.

Study findings and constraints: A later analysis found TCR association rates differed by HLA locus, highest for DRB1 and lowest for HLA-C. Per a later analysis, 15,000 to 20,000 TCR beta sequences showed association with HLA alleles at 0.05 false discovery rate.

Of note for this clone: Its antigen is not identified.

The CDR3 spans 18 residues. Trimming at V came to 0 bases and at J to 2 bases, leaving 14 bases not matched to a gene. Looked up from germline, CDR1 is SQVTM and CDR2 is ANQGSEA. PCR amplification relied on 60 Vbeta primers (plus 13 Jbeta primers). Only in-frame clones appear in the TCRdb table, and some are missing; sequencing was by immunoSEQ multiplex PCR. Among approximately 90,000 clones listed, roughly 74% were seen once. The sequenced material came from PBMCs. The chain combines TRBV29-1 with TRBJ2-7; 9 bases agree with TRBD1. The clonotype comes from a middle-aged man in good health and CMV-seronegative. CDR3 coding DNA: TGCAGCGTTGAAGATCTTGGAACAGGGGGCACAGGGCCCTACGAGCAGTACTTC. Residues: CSVEDLGTGGTGPYEQYF.